Following are 21 T cell receptor beta chains from one sample sequenced in a study of control samples from healthy donors and cancer patients. Using immunoSEQ multiplex PCR, the repertoire was profiled, and TCRdb retains in-frame clones only, with some absent. In the table there are about 58,000 clones, roughly 90% of which are singletons. Specimen: PBMCs. The receptors derive from a man aged 55 to 70 with colorectal cancer.

J is TRBJ1-2 and V is TRBV30, with D possibly matching TRBD1 (6 bases). V lost 0 bases, J lost 4 bases, and 12 bases lay in between. CDR1 GTSNPN and CDR2 SVGIG come from the germline V gene (reference sequence). The CDR3 runs 14 residues. Here the CDR3 reads CAWSVRTAFYGYTF. The CDR3 DNA follows: TGTGCCTGGAGTGTACGGACAGCGTTCTATGGCTACACCTTC.

The rearrangement joins TRBV6-5 to TRBJ2-1, with D perhaps being TRBD1 or TRBD2 (5 bases each). This CDR3 region has 16 residues. V lost 0 bases, J lost 0 bases, and 9 bases lay in between. The V gene's germline CDR1 is MNHEY and CDR2 SVGAGI. CDR3 in amino acids: CASSYSWGRSYNEQFF. The DNA of the CDR3 is TGTGCCAGCAGTTACTCATGGGGACGCTCCTACAATGAGCAGTTCTTC.

The chain uses TRBV5-8 and TRBJ2-7; D is perhaps TRBD1 (6 bases). Trimming removed 1 base at V and 0 bases at J, with 14 bases between. The CDR3 runs to 16 residues. CDR1 and CDR2 (germline): SGHTS, YDEGEE. The CDR3 DNA reads as TGTGCCAGCAGCTTGCAAGGGCCAGGGGACTCCTACGAGCAGTACTTC. This gives the protein CASSLQGPGDSYEQYF.

The gene calls are TRBV7-6 and TRBJ1-1; D is perhaps TRBD1 (5 bases). V lost 1 base and J lost 4, with 10 bases in between. Germline values: CDR1 SGHVS, CDR2 FNYEAQ. This CDR3 comprises 14 residues. CDR3 in amino acids: CASSLEPGSTEAFF. The DNA for the CDR3 is TGTGCCAGCAGCTTAGAGCCAGGGTCCACTGAAGCTTTCTTT.

The chain uses TRBV2 and TRBJ1-4; 7 bases match TRBD1. The length of the CDR3 is 13 residues. The V and J ends lost 10 bases and 7 bases, in that order; junction bases with no gene match: 9. In germline, CDR1 is SNHLY, CDR2 FYNNEI. CDR3 sequence reads: CATLTGIGEKLFF. CDR3 nucleotides: TGTGCCACCCTGACAGGGATCGGTGAAAAACTGTTTTTT. The whole variable domain, filled in from reference TRBV2 and TRBJ1-4, reads EPEVTQTPSHQVTQMGQEVILRCVPISNHLYFYWYRQILGQKVEFLVSFYNNEISEKSEIFDDQFSVERPDGSNFTLKIRSTKLEDSAMYFCATLTGIGEKLFFGSGTQLSVL.

The V call is TRBV6-2 or TRBV6-3, the J call TRBJ2-7, with D perhaps matching TRBD1 (6 bases). Germline CDR1 reads MNHEY; CDR2 reads SVGEGT. The CDR3 runs to 14 residues. V was clipped by 0 bases and J by 12 bases, with 18 bases between them. CDR3: CASSYSGAPLVSYF. CDR3 bases: TGTGCCAGCAGTTACTCGGGGGCTCCCCTAGTTTCGTACTTC.

The chain links TRBV5-1 to TRBJ2-5; 7 bases agree with TRBD2. V lost 4 bases, J lost 0 bases, and 9 bases stayed unmatched. CDR3 length: 16 residues. Per the germline V gene, CDR1 is SGHRS and CDR2 is YFSETQ. CDR3: CASSISGRGNQETQYF. CDR3 nucleotide sequence: TGCGCCAGCAGCATCTCAGGGAGGGGTAACCAAGAGACCCAGTACTTC.

This clone occurred a few times. The V gene is TRBV19, the J gene TRBJ1-5; 7 bases are shared with TRBD1. Germline V gene data show CDR1 as LNHDA and CDR2 as SQIVND (reference sequence). V shed 4 bases and J 0 bases; nucleotides not matched to a gene: 3. The CDR3 has 15 residues. In nucleotides, the CDR3 is TGTGCCAGTAGTACGACAGGGTATAGCAATCAGCCCCAGCATTTT. This gives the protein CASSTTGYSNQPQHF.

Here the CDR3 DNA reads TGTGCCACCAGTGATAGGTTAGCTGGGCGGGATACGCAGTATTTT. Its translation is CATSDRLAGRDTQYF. This rearrangement joins TRBV24-1 to TRBJ2-3; D remains unclear. Trimming left V 3 bases short and J 6 bases short, with 15 bases between. CDR1 KGHDR and CDR2 SFDVKD come from the germline V gene. CDR3 length equals 15 residues.

In regard to this clone: The junction does not match germline at one end; this may be a read error. The V and J genes are TRBV12-3 or TRBV12-4 and TRBJ1-1; D ambiguous. There are 12 residues in the CDR3. The chain's CDR3 is CASSYRTALRVF. CDR3 in DNA: TGTGCCAGCAGTTACCGAACAGCTTTGCGGGTCTTT.

V is TRBV2 and J is TRBJ1-1, with D unclear. The CDR3 extends over 13 amino acids. The germline gives CDR1 SNHLY, CDR2 FYNNEI. V was pared by 4 bases and J by 6 bases, with 12 bases between. CDR3 nucleotides: TGTGCCAGCAGTGGATCGGGTTTGTCTGAAGCTTTCTTT. It specifies CASSGSGLSEAFF.

V is TRBV10-3 and J is TRBJ2-7; 7 bases are a match to TRBD1. This CDR3 region has 15 residues. Germline CDR1 and CDR2: ENHRY and SYGVKD. J was trimmed by 2 bases and V by 0 bases; bases with no gene match: 4. The CDR3 coding sequence is TGTGCCATCAGTGAGTCGGACAGGAGAGCCTACGAGCAGTACTTC. The encoded protein is CAISESDRRAYEQYF.

This clone was counted a few times. The gene calls are TRBV2 and TRBJ1-6; 8 bases match TRBD1. This CDR3 spans 14 amino acids. From germline, CDR1 is SNHLY and CDR2 FYNNEI. Trimming at V came to 5 bases and at J to 7 bases, leaving 4 bases not matched to a gene. The CDR3 is CASSIGQGNSPLHF. CDR3 in DNA: TGTGCCAGCAGTATCGGACAGGGAAATTCACCCCTCCACTTT. Filled out from reference TRBV2 and TRBJ1-6, the complete variable domain reads EPEVTQTPSHQVTQMGQEVILRCVPISNHLYFYWYRQILGQKVEFLVSFYNNEISEKSEIFDDQFSVERPDGSNFTLKIRSTKLEDSAMYFCASSIGQGNSPLHFGNGTRLTVT.

This sequence joins TRBV12-3 or TRBV12-4 and TRBJ1-1; D is unclear. This CDR3 region has 13 residues. Trimming cost V 3 bases and J 11 bases, with 16 bases left between them. In DNA form, the CDR3 reads TGTGCCAGCAGTTTGTCCATCACCCCTGGGGCTTTCTTT. Translating gives CASSLSITPGAFF.

The chain uses TRBV3-1 (or the pseudogene TRBV3-2) and TRBJ1-1; possible D gene TRBD1, 5 bases. Germline loops: CDR1 LGHDT, CDR2 YNNKEL (reference sequence). The CDR3 loop spans 15 amino acids. Deletions cut 0 bases from V and 5 bases from J, with 13 bases between. The CDR3: CASSQEGRVVTEAFF. The DNA for the CDR3 is TGTGCCAGCAGCCAAGAAGGCAGGGTCGTGACTGAAGCTTTCTTT.

This chain uses TRBV10-3 with TRBJ2-2; D possibly uses TRBD1 or TRBD2 (5 bases each). The CDR3 consists of 16 residues. The germline V and J ends were trimmed by 2 bases and 6 bases, with 16 bases remaining between them. Germline assignment: CDR1 ENHRY and CDR2 SYGVKD. This CDR3 reads CAISEPRPGPSGELFF. The CDR3 region has the DNA TGTGCCATCAGTGAGCCACGCCCGGGACCGTCCGGGGAGCTGTTTTTT.

CDR3 in DNA: TGTGCCAGCAGTCTCGGACAGAATGAAAAACTGTTTTTT. This encodes CASSLGQNEKLFF. This chain links TRBV27 with TRBJ1-4; TRBD1 is a possible D gene (6 bases). The CDR3 covers 13 residues. CDR1 is MNHEY, CDR2 SMNVEV, per germline (reference sequence). Between the trimmed V and J ends, which lost 5 bases and 5 bases, there was a span of 9 bases.

In DNA, the CDR3 is TGTGCCACCAGCCACCCCGGGACAGGCAATCAGCCCCAGCATTTT. Protein product: CATSHPGTGNQPQHF. The chain uses TRBV15 and TRBJ1-5; 7 bases fit TRBD1. CDR1 is LNHNV and CDR2 is YYDKDF in the germline V gene (reference sequence). V lost 5 bases and J lost 2; bases outside the gene matches: 6. The CDR3 runs to 15 residues.

The V and J genes are TRBV4-1 and TRBJ1-2; 11 bases fit TRBD1. Germline loops: CDR1 MGHRA, CDR2 YSYEKL. The CDR3 has 19 residues. The trim removed 0 bases at V and 1 base at J, leaving 10 bases unmatched. CDR3 nucleotides: TGCGCCAGCAGCCAAGACACCACTGGGACAGGGGGTTATAACTATGGCTACACCTTC. Its translation: CASSQDTTGTGGYNYGYTF.

The rearrangement uses TRBV15 and TRBJ1-2; tentative D call: TRBD1 (5 bases). This CDR3 region has 14 residues. V was clipped by 0 bases and J by 7 bases, with 12 bases between them. CDR1 is LNHNV, CDR2 YYDKDF, per germline (reference sequence). The CDR3: CATSRDRVERGYTF. The CDR3, as DNA: TGTGCCACCAGCAGAGACAGGGTGGAACGTGGCTACACCTTC.

This sequence joins TRBV11-2 and TRBJ2-7, with TRBD2 matching over 8 bases. The CDR3 length is 15 residues. The J segment lost 6 bases and the V segment lost 5 bases, leaving 12 bases of the junction unmatched. Germline CDR1 and CDR2: SGHAT and FQNNGV. The CDR3 reads CASSPVIGGGLEQYF. CDR3 sequence (DNA): TGTGCCAGCAGCCCGGTCATCGGGGGGGGCCTCGAGCAGTACTTC.